What follows describes a single T cell receptor beta chain. The record originates from a study of T cell changes during pregnancy in multiple sclerosis. Germline CDR1 and CDR2: SGHTA and FQGNSA. This CDR3 is 15 amino acids long. V was clipped by 4 bases and J by 4 bases; unmatched bases: 7. The repertoire was sequenced with immunoSEQ multiplex PCR; TCRdb's copy has only in-frame clones and lacks some. The repertoire holds about 75,000 clones, with 85% to 95% as singletons. The gene calls are TRBV7-2 and TRBJ2-7, with TRBD2 identical over 10 bases. The source of this sequence is a female donor with multiple sclerosis, enrolled in a pregnancy study. The sequences come from CD4+ T cells from peripheral blood mononuclear cells, collected before pregnancy. The DNA of the CDR3 is TGTGCCAGCAGCTCCCAAGCGGGAGGGCCGTACGAGCAGTACTTC. Translation: CASSSQAGGPYEQYF.